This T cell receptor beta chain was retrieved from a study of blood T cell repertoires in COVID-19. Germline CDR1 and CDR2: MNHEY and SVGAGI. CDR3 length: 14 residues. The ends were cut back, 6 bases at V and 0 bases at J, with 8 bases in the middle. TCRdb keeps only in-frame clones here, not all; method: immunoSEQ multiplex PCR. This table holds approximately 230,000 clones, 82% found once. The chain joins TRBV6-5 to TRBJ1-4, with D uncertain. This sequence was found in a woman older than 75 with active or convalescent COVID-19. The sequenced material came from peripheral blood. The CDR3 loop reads CASSRSATNEKLFF. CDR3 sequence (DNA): TGTGCCAGCAGCCGCAGTGCAACTAATGAAAAACTGTTTTTT.